This T cell receptor beta chain derives from a study of blood T cell repertoires in COVID-19. The CDR3 runs to 13 residues. V gave up 3 bases and J gave up 4 bases; unmatched junction bases: 2. CDR1 and CDR2 from the germline V gene are SGDLS and YYNGEE. Measured with immunoSEQ multiplex PCR; TCRdb has only the in-frame clones, and not every one. This table holds about 110,000 clones, more than 80% found once. This sequence joins TRBV9 and TRBJ2-3; 7 bases fit TRBD1. Sequenced: peripheral blood. The receptor was derived from a woman aged 60-75 years with COVID-19, enrolled during active disease. The CDR3 DNA follows: TGTGCCAGCAGCGAAACAGGGGCAGATACGCAGTATTTT. This translates into CASSETGADTQYF. Based on the CDR3 plus reference TRBV9 and TRBJ2-3, the full variable domain is DSGVTQTPKHLITATGQRVTLRCSPRSGDLSVYWYQQSLDQGLQFLIQYYNGEERAKGNILERFSAQQFPDLHSELNLSSLELGDSALYFCASSETGADTQYFGPGTRLTVL.